These T cell receptor beta chains were read from a single sample in a study of CD8+ T cells in alopecia areata. Clones were sequenced by immunoSEQ multiplex PCR, and TCRdb holds only the in-frame ones, with some missing. The sample carries 150,000 or so clones, approximately 70% recorded once. Sample: CD8+ T cells sorted from blood, taken at week 0. These receptors originate from a human donor with alopecia areata. The CDR3 runs from the conserved cysteine through the conserved F or W. The D gene is left open where the match is weak. Some rows have no size entry. The others give once, few or many, or a class for an expanded clone.

D: TRBD1; length: 13; V: TRBV10-3; J: TRBJ1-2; size: -; DNA: TGTGCCAACCTCGATCAGGGGGCATCTGGCTACACCTTC; CDR3: CANLDQGASGYTF
D: -; length: 14; V: TRBV4-1; J: TRBJ2-1; size: -; DNA: TGCGCCAGCAGCCAAAAGCCAGACGATATTCAGCAGTTCTTC; CDR3: CASSQKPDDIQQFF
D: -; length: 14; V: TRBV9; J: TRBJ2-7; size: few; DNA: TGTGCCAGCAGCGTAGAGTGGCGGGCGGACGAGCAGTACTTC; CDR3: CASSVEWRADEQYF
D: TRBD1; length: 14; V: TRBV14; J: TRBJ2-7; size: few; DNA: TGTGCCAGCAGCCAAGCGACAGGGGGCAACGAGCAGTACTTC; CDR3: CASSQATGGNEQYF
D: -; length: 14; V: TRBV11-1; J: TRBJ1-1; size: -; DNA: TGTGCCAGCAGCTTAGAGTCCCCGGTTCCTGAAGCTTTCTTT; CDR3: CASSLESPVPEAFF
D: TRBD1; length: 15; V: TRBV7-9; J: TRBJ1-2; size: -; DNA: TGTGCCAGCAGCGACGGGACAGGAATAAACTATGGCTACACCTTC; CDR3: CASSDGTGINYGYTF
D: -; length: 14; V: TRBV15; J: TRBJ2-7; size: -; DNA: TGTGCCACCAGCATCGATTTCCAGGTAATCGAGCAGTACTTC; CDR3: CATSIDFQVIEQYF
D: TRBD1; length: 15; V: TRBV13; J: TRBJ1-6; size: -; DNA: TGTGCCAGCAGCTTAGAGGGGACAGCTAATTCACCCCTCCACTTT; CDR3: CASSLEGTANSPLHF
D: -; length: 12; V: TRBV30; J: TRBJ2-5; size: -; DNA: TGTGCCTGCCAGGCCTTACAAGAGACCCAGTACTTC; CDR3: CACQALQETQYF
D: -; length: 16; V: TRBV23-1; J: TRBJ2-5; size: -; DNA: TGCGCCAGCAGTCAAGCTGACAGGGAGGTTCGAGAGACCCAGTACTTC; CDR3: CASSQADREVRETQYF
D: TRBD1; length: 14; V: TRBV9; J: TRBJ2-7; size: -; DNA: TGTGCCAGCAGCGTAGGAGGGGGCCCCTACGAGCAGTACTTC; CDR3: CASSVGGGPYEQYF
D: TRBD2; length: 17; V: TRBV29-1; J: TRBJ2-7; size: few; DNA: TGCAGCGTTGAGGCCCTGACTAGCGGGGGGGCCTTCTACGAGCAGTACTTC; CDR3: CSVEALTSGGAFYEQYF
D: -; length: 14; V: TRBV7-3; J: TRBJ1-5; size: -; DNA: TGTGCCAGCAGCCTAAACAGGGCAGGCCAGCCCCAGCATTTT; CDR3: CASSLNRAGQPQHF
D: TRBD1; length: 14; V: TRBV4-1; J: TRBJ2-7; size: -; DNA: TGCGCCAGCAGCAAGGGACAGGGGGAGCGCGAGCAGTACTTC; CDR3: CASSKGQGEREQYF
D: TRBD1; length: 15; V: TRBV5-1; J: TRBJ2-2; size: -; DNA: TGCGCCAGCAGCTGGACAGGGGGCGAGGTCGGGGAGCTGTTTTTT; CDR3: CASSWTGGEVGELFF
D: TRBD1; length: 16; V: TRBV14; J: TRBJ2-2; size: -; DNA: TGTGCCAGCAACTCTGGGACAGGGGGCTTCGACGGGGAGCTGTTTTTT; CDR3: CASNSGTGGFDGELFF
D: TRBD1; length: 15; V: TRBV19; J: TRBJ1-6; size: -; DNA: TGTGCCAGTAGTACTTCCGGGACAGGGTTCTCACCCCTCCACTTT; CDR3: CASSTSGTGFSPLHF
D: -; length: 16; V: TRBV13; J: TRBJ2-7; size: -; DNA: TGTGCCAGCAGCCAAGACAAACAGGGAAGTATTTTGCAGCAGTACTTC; CDR3: CASSQDKQGSILQQYF
D: -; length: 19; V: TRBV27; J: TRBJ2-6; size: -; DNA: TGTGCCAGCAGTTTAAGGGCCGGTAGGGTGGGCTCTGGGGCCAACGTCCTGACTTTC; CDR3: CASSLRAGRVGSGANVLTF
D: TRBD1; length: 16; V: TRBV5-6; J: TRBJ2-3; size: -; DNA: TGTGCCAGCAGCGTCGGACAGGGCGAGAGCACAGATACGCAGTATTTT; CDR3: CASSVGQGESTDTQYF
D: TRBD2; length: 16; V: TRBV13; J: TRBJ2-5; size: -; DNA: TGTGCCAGCAGCCTCCTAACGACTAGCGAACGAGGGACCCAGTACTTC; CDR3: CASSLLTTSERGTQYF
D: -; length: 15; V: TRBV6-1; J: TRBJ1-5; size: -; DNA: TGTGCCAGCAGCGCAGCAAGGTTTGGGGATCAGCCCCAGCATTTT; CDR3: CASSAARFGDQPQHF
D: TRBD1; length: 14; V: TRBV27; J: TRBJ2-7; size: -; DNA: TGTGCCAGCAGGGGGGACAGGAGCTCCTACGAGCAGTACTTC; CDR3: CASRGDRSSYEQYF
D: -; length: 13; V: TRBV7-2; J: TRBJ2-7; size: -; DNA: TGTGCCAGCAGCTTATATAGTGGGAACGAGCAGTACTTC; CDR3: CASSLYSGNEQYF
D: -; length: 14; V: TRBV13; J: TRBJ2-1; size: -; DNA: TGTGCCAGCAGCTTAGGTGACAGGAACAATGAGCAGTTCTTC; CDR3: CASSLGDRNNEQFF
D: TRBD1; length: 13; V: TRBV10-3; J: TRBJ2-5; size: -; DNA: TGTGCCATCAGGGGACAGGGTGGGGAGACCCAGTACTTC; CDR3: CAIRGQGGETQYF
D: -; length: 14; V: TRBV30; J: TRBJ2-5; size: -; DNA: TGTGCCTGGAGTTTGGGCCCGTACCAAGAGACCCAGTACTTC; CDR3: CAWSLGPYQETQYF
D: TRBD2; length: 17; V: TRBV9; J: TRBJ2-3; size: -; DNA: TGTGCCAGCAGCCCCCGGGGTAGCGGGGGGGCCGGGGATACGCAGTATTTT; CDR3: CASSPRGSGGAGDTQYF
D: -; length: 14; V: TRBV5-8; J: TRBJ1-2; size: few; DNA: TGTGCCAGCAGCTCCCTTCGGGGCTACTATGGCTACACCTTC; CDR3: CASSSLRGYYGYTF
D: -; length: 13; V: TRBV5-1; J: TRBJ1-2; size: -; DNA: TGCGCCAGCAGCCAGGCGGCTAACTATGGCTACACCTTC; CDR3: CASSQAANYGYTF
D: -; length: 13; V: TRBV29-1; J: TRBJ2-1; size: -; DNA: TGCAGCGTCGCCCACCCATGGAACAATGAGCAGTTCTTC; CDR3: CSVAHPWNNEQFF
D: -; length: 15; V: TRBV6-5; J: TRBJ2-1; size: -; DNA: TGTGCCAGCAGGTCCCAGGGCGCGTCCTACAATGAGCAGTTCTTC; CDR3: CASRSQGASYNEQFF
D: -; length: 15; V: TRBV18; J: TRBJ2-5; size: -; DNA: TGTGCCAGCTCACCACAGGACGTCCTCCAAGAGACCCAGTACTTC; CDR3: CASSPQDVLQETQYF
D: TRBD1; length: 16; V: TRBV6-5; J: TRBJ2-5; size: -; DNA: TGTGCCAGCAGTTCCTATGACAGGGACGGTCAAGAGACCCAGTACTTC; CDR3: CASSSYDRDGQETQYF
D: -; length: 12; V: TRBV27; J: TRBJ2-7; size: -; DNA: TGTGCCAGCAGGGGACAATTCTACGAGCAGTACTTC; CDR3: CASRGQFYEQYF